This T cell receptor beta chain comes out of a study of tumor-infiltrating lymphocytes in primary liver carcinoma. Taking about 18-32 mg of unsorted bulk tissue, the authors co-extracted RNA and DNA. There were five separate regions sampled from each tumor. V lost 0 bases and J lost 8, with 11 bases in between. Germline V lookup: CDR1 SGHNT, CDR2 YYREEE (reference sequence). This CDR3 has 13 amino acids. Constant-region priming of roughly 0.45 ug total RNA yielded TCR beta cDNA. Sequencing libraries for TCR beta derived from three nested multiplex PCR rounds that used slightly modified ARM-PCR. Primers for the first two PCR rounds were TRBV1-TRBV30 forward primers and a C-beta reverse primer (roughly 10 cycles per round). One entry per CDR3 protein results from TCRdb running MiXCR on the multiplex PCR reads. Found here are 150,000 to 200,000 distinct CDR3 sequences, roughly 80% of them singletons; the top ten hold roughly 18%.

V usage is TRBV5-4 and J usage is TRBJ1-2, with D hard to call. The sequenced material came from tumor tissue from primary liver carcinoma. The sequence was collected from a man between 35 and 55 years old with primary liver carcinoma and hepatitis B virus infection. CDR3 bases: TGTGCCAGCAGCTTGGTTGCCGGACTGGGCTACACCTTC. As protein: CASSLVAGLGYTF.